This T cell receptor beta chain was observed in a study of post-analysis software for immune sequencing data. Study-level background: As for disease course, relapsing-remitting, secondary progressive and progressive-relapsing multiple sclerosis were all included.

For this clonotype: What it binds is unknown.

Points from the study as a whole: F measure clustering grouped samples strongly by preparation batch. Included in a set of five TRBV segments more frequent in patients than controls were TRBV5-6, TRBV5-1 and TRBV20-1. When compared against controls, multiple sclerosis patients showed significantly lower normalized Chao1 diversity.

Built from TCR beta cDNA, the libraries had unique molecular identifiers in them. TCRdb passed the PCR reads through MiXCR, listing each CDR3 protein once. The table includes about 540,000 distinct CDR3 sequences, roughly 34% detected once. This CDR3 region has 15 residues. V shed 6 bases and J shed 6 bases, with 19 bases lying between them. The germline V gene has CDR1 MNHNY and CDR2 SVGAGI (reference sequence). This clonotype originated in a girl under 18 with multiple sclerosis. Specimen: blood. V and J are TRBV6-6 and TRBJ2-3; D could derive from TRBD1 or TRBD2 (5 bases each). The CDR3: CASSVREGSPDTQYF. CDR3 nucleotide sequence: TGTGCCAGCAGCGTCCGCGAGGGGAGCCCCGATACGCAGTATTTT.